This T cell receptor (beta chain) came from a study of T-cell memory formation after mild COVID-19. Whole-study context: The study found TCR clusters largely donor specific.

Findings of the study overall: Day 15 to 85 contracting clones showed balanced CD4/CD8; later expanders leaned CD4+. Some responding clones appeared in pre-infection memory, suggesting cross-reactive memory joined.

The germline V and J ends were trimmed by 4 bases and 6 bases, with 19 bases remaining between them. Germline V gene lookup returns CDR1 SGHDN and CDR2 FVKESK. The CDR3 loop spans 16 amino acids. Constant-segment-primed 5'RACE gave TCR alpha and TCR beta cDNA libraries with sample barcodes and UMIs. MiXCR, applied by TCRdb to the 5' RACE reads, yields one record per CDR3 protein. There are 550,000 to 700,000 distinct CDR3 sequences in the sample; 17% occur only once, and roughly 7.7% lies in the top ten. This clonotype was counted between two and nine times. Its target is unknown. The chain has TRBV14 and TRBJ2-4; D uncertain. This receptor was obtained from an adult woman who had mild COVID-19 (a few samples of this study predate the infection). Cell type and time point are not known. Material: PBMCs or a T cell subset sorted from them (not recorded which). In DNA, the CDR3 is TGTGCCAGCAGCCCTACAGTGAAAGGAGCCGTAAACATTCAGTACTTC. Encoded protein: CASSPTVKGAVNIQYF.